Sequencing of this T cell receptor beta chain was carried out in a study of T cells after yellow fever vaccination. Study results and limitations: The study re-detected most primary-vaccination clones after the booster (roughly 96% CD4, roughly 90% CD8).

Using its own MiXCR run on the 5' RACE reads, TCRdb lists one record per CDR3 protein. Of about 210,000 distinct CDR3 sequences in the sample, 3.2% were seen once. This clonotype was seen only a few times. Its antigen is not identified. The receptor comes from a man younger than 35 who received the YFV17D yellow fever vaccine. The input for sequencing was CD4+ T cells sorted from PBMCs, taken 10 days after the yellow fever booster vaccination.

CDR3 residues: CASSQELGQGPFANTGELFF. CDR3 coding DNA: TGCGCCAGCAGCCAAGAGTTAGGACAGGGGCCGTTCGCGAACACCGGGGAGCTGTTTTTT. This chain uses TRBV4-3 with TRBJ2-2; 9 bases are shared with TRBD1. The junction had 11 bases not matched to a gene; V was cut back by 0 bases and J by 0 bases. CDR3 size: 20 residues. The V gene's germline CDR1 is LGHNA and CDR2 YSLEER.